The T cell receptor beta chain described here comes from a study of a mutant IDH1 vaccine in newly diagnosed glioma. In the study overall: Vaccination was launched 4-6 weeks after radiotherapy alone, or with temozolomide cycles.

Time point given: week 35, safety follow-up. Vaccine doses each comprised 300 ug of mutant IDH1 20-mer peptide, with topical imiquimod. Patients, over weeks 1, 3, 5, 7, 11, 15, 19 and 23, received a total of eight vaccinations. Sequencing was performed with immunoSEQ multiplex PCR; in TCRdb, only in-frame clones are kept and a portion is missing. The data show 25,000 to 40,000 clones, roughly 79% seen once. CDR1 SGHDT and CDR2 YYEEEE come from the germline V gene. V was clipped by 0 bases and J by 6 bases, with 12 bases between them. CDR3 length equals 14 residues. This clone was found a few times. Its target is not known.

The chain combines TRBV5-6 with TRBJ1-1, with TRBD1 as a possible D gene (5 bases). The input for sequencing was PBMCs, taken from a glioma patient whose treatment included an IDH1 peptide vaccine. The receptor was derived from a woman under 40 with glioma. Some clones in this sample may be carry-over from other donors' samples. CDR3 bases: TGTGCCAGCAGCTTGGGTGTGGGGCGGCCTGAAGCTTTCTTT. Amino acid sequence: CASSLGVGRPEAFF.